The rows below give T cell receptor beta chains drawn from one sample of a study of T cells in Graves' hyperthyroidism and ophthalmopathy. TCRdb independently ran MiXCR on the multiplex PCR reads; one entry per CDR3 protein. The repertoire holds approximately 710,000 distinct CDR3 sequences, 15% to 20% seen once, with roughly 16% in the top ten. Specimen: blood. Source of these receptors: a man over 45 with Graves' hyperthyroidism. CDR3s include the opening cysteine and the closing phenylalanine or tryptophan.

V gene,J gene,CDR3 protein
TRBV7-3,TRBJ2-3,CASSPQTGFLTDTQYF
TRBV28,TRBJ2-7,CASSFPGPGDEQYF
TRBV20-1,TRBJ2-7,CSARLRSSYEQYF
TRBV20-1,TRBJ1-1,CSALTVMNTEAFF
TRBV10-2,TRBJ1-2,CASSGTGTGNGYTF
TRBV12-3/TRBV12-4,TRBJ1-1,CASSPSMMNTEAFF
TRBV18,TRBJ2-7,CASSDTRREQYF
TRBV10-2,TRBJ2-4,CASSELLAKNIQYF
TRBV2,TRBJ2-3,CASTRDRGFTDTQYF
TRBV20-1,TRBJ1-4,CSATGSATNEKLFF
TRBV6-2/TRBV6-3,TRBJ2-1,CASTPRGNSYNEQFF
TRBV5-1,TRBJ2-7,CASSLASGPGYEQYF
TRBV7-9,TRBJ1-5,CASSLGGINQPQHF
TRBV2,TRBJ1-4,CASRAGGTNEKLFF
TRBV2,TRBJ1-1,CASRAGTLNTEAFF
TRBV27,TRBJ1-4,CASSHPPGGGVKLFF
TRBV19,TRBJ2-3,CASSTLTGNTQYF
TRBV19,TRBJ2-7,CASRADTSSYEQYF
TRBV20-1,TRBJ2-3,CSARVASGSDTQYF
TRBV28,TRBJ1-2,CASSSSVGGYGYTF
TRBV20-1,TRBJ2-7,CSAVGQTYEQYF
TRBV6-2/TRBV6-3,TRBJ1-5,CASRDGALQHF
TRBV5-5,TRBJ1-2,CASSLSGATYGYTF
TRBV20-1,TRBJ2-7,CSASREWDEQYF
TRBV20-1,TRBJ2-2,CSARDPTGNLGELFF
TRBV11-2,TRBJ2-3,CASSRRDPTDTQYF
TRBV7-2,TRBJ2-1,CASSLGQGVSYNEQFF
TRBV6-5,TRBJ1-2,CASSYWSEPPHYGYTF
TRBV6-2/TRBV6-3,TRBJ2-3,CASSYLEWGGSSTDTQYF
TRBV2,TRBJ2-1,CASSGTSGSIDEQFF
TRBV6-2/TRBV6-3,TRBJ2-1,CASSSYGASSYNEQFF
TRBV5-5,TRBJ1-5,CASSLVPQGSNQPQHF
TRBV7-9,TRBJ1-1,CASSDATGAWTEAFF
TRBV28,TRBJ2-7,CASSMTRMGSYEQYF
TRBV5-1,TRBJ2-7,CASSPRETSGSQVSYEQYF
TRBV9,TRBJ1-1,CASSVGGSMNTEAFF
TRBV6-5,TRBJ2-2,CASSYRFLSRNTGELFF
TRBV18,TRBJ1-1,CASSPGQGLTEAFF
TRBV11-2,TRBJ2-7,CASSSDRGQYEQYF
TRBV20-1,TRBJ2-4,CSAREGANSIQYF
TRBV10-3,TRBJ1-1,CAIMPDRAGTEAFF